This T cell receptor (beta chain) came from a study of T cell repertoires in cytomegalovirus infection (dated by TCRdb to between 2018 and 2021). For the wider study: Peptide stimulations targeted recently identified HLA-C-restricted CMV epitopes, whose presentation resists viral immunomodulation, together with well-studied HLA-B-restricted epitopes. Donor HLA type was relevant to the analysis, as public TCR beta signatures indicated carriage of CMV infection together with the matching HLA type. General findings and caveats noted by the study authors: In the ex vivo response, HLA-C-restricted CMV-specific TCR beta clonotypes were dominant, and in two of eight donors the single most frequent clonotype came from this HLA-C-restricted group. In both this cohort and an independent cohort of some 380 donors, the cumulative frequency of public TCR beta family members distinguished carriers of CMV infection plus the relevant HLA type.

Remarks on this clonotype: No antigen is known for it. Base qualities are not recorded, but no much larger clone differs from it by a single base.

The sample was run on an Illumina HiSeq 1500. TCRdb passed the public sequencing reads through fastp at Q25 and MiXCR, retaining productive beta sequences. Every distinct CDR3 protein forms one entry, paired with its most common genes and DNA. The sample has under 500,000 distinct CDR3 sequences on record, 42% of them singletons. 43% of the sample is taken by the ten largest. Sample treatment or condition, as interpreted from the label and publication: in vitro stimulation with specific CMV peptide epitopes to enrich CMV-specific T cells. The germline V gene provides CDR1 SGHTA and CDR2 FQGNSA. Trimming removed 5 bases from V and 9 bases from J, leaving 17 bases between the germline ends. Reading from cysteine to phenylalanine, the CDR3 counts 14 amino acids. The kept DNA is CDR3 alone, 42 bases in frame from the first base.

This specimen was cultured PBMCs, taken from culture after CMV antigen stimulation. The sequence was obtained from a human donor in good health (CMV status not recorded). Some clones in this sample may be carry-over from other donors' samples. The V gene is TRBV7-2 and the J gene is TRBJ2-1; no confident D gene assignment can be made. The CDR3 reads CASSPFSPHSEQFF. The sequenced DNA: TGTGCCAGCAGCCCATTCTCGCCCCATAGTGAGCAGTTCTTC.